Detailed here is one TCR beta chain. Its antigen is still unknown. This sample was included in a study of T-cell memory formation after mild COVID-19. Trimming stripped 3 bases from V and 2 bases from J, with 8 bases between. This CDR3 has 13 amino acids. Germline V gene lookup returns CDR1 SNHLY and CDR2 FYNNEI. Overall study findings and caveats: Shrinking CD4+ clones were chiefly CM and EM; CD8+ ones were chiefly EMRA. SARS-CoV-2 specificity was not confirmed for second-wave clones peaking on day 37.

MiXCR, run by TCRdb on the 5' RACE reads, gives a single entry per CDR3 protein. Here the sample spans roughly 190,000 distinct CDR3 sequences, around 16% being singletons. The chain joins TRBV2 to TRBJ2-7; D is possibly TRBD1 (5 bases). Material: PBMCs or a T cell subset sorted from them (not recorded which). The source is an adult woman who had mild COVID-19 (a few samples of this study predate the infection). Cell type and time point are not known. CDR3 in DNA: TGTGCCAGCAGTGAGGCAGGGCCCTACGAGCAGTACTTC. Translated: CASSEAGPYEQYF.